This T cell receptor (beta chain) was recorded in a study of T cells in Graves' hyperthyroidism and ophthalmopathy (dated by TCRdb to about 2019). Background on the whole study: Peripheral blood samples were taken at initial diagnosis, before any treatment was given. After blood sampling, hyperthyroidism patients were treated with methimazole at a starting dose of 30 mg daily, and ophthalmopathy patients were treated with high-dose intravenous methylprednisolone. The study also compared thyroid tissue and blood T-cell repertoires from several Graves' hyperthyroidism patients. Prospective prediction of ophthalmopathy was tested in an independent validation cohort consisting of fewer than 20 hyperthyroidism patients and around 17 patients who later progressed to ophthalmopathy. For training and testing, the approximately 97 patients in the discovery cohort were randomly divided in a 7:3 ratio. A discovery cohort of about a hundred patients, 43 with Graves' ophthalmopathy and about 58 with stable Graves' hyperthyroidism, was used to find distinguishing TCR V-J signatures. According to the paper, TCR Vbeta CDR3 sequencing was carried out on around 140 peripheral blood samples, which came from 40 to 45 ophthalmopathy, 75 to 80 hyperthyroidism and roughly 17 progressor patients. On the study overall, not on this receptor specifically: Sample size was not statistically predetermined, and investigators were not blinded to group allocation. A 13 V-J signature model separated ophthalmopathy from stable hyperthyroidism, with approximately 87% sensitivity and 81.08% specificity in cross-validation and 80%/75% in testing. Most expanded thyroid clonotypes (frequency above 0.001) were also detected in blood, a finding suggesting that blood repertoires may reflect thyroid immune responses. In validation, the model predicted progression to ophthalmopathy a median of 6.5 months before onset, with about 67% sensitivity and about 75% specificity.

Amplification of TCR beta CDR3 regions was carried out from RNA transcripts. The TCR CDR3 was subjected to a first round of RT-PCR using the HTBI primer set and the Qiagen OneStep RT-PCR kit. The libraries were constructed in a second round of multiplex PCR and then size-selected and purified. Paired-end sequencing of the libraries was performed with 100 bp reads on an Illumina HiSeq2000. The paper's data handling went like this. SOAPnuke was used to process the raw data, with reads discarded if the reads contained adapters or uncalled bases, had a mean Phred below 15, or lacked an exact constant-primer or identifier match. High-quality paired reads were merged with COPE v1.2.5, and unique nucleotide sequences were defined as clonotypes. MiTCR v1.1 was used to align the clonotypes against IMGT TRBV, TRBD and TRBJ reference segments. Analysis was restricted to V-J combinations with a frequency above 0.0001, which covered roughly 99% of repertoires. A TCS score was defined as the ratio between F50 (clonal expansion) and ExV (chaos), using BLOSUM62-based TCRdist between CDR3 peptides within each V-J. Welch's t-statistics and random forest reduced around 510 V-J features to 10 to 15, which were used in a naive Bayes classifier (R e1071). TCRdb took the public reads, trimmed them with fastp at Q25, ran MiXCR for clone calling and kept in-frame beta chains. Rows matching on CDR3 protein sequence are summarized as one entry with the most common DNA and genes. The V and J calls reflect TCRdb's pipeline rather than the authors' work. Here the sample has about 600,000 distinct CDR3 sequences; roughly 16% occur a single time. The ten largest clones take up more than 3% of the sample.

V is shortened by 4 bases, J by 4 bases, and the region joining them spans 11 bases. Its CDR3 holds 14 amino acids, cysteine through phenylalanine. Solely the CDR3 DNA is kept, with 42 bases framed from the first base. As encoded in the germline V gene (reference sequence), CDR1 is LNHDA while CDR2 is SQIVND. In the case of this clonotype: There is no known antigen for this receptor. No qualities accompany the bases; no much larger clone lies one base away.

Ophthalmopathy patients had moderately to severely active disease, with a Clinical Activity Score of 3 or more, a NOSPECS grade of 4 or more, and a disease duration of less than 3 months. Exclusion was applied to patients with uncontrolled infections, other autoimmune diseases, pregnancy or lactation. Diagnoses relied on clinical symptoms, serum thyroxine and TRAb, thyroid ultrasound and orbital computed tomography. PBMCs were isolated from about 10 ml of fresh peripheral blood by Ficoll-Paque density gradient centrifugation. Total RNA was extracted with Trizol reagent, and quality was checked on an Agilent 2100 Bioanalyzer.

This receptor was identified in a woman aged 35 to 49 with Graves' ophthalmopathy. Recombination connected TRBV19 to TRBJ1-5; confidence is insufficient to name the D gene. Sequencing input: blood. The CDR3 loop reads CASSTYDGNQPQHF. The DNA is TGTGCCAGTAGTACTTACGACGGGAATCAGCCCCAGCATTTT.